The rows below give T cell receptor beta chains drawn from one sample of a study of T cell repertoires in cytomegalovirus infection. TCRdb independently ran MiXCR on the reads; one entry per CDR3 protein. The table records 250,000 to 350,000 distinct CDR3 sequences, more than 20% of them present only once. The sample comprised PBMCs. The source of these receptors is a human donor in good health (CMV status not recorded). Some clones in this sample may be carry-over from other donors' samples. CDR3s include the opening cysteine and the closing phenylalanine or tryptophan. D genes are given only for firm matches. A clone size is listed for some rows: how often the clone was seen (once, few, many), or a class if it is expanded.

. TRBJ1-1 few TRBV29-1 TGCAGCGCTTTCGTCCTGGAAGCTTTCTTT CSAFVLEAFF
TRBD1 TRBJ2-7 few TRBV6-2/TRBV6-3 TGTGCCAGCAGACCCGTCGGACAGGGCAGCTCCTACGAGCAGTACTTC CASRPVGQGSSYEQYF
TRBD1 TRBJ1-2 few TRBV28 TGTGCCAGCGGCTCCGGGACAGCCAACTATGGCTACACCTTC CASGSGTANYGYTF
TRBD2 TRBJ2-4 . TRBV4-1 TGCGCCAGCAGCCCGGGGGGGGGATTCCTAGCCAAAAACATTCAGTACTTC CASSPGGGFLAKNIQYF
TRBD1 TRBJ1-1 . TRBV12-5 TGTGCTAGTGAGGGGTCAGGGGGCACCGCTGAAGCTTTCTTT CASEGSGGTAEAFF
. TRBJ1-1 . TRBV5-1 TGCGCCAGCAGCCTTACTCAGGGGAAGACTGAAGCTTTCTTT CASSLTQGKTEAFF
. TRBJ2-7 . TRBV4-1 TGCGCCAGCAGCCAAGATAGTCCTTTCTCCGAGCAGTACTTC CASSQDSPFSEQYF
TRBD1 TRBJ2-7 . TRBV5-1 TGCGCCAGCAGCTTGACGGACAGGGGTCGTTACGAGCAGTACTTC CASSLTDRGRYEQYF
. TRBJ2-1 many TRBV7-2 TGTGCCAGCAGCTTAACACCCCTCGGATACAATGAGCAGTTCTTC CASSLTPLGYNEQFF
TRBD2 TRBJ2-1 . TRBV11-2 TGTGCCAGCAGCCTCGACTCAGCGGGGACTTTGCAGTTCTTC CASSLDSAGTLQFF
. TRBJ2-2 . TRBV28 TGTGCCAGCAGTTTAGGACAGACCACCGGGGAGCTGTTTTTT CASSLGQTTGELFF
. TRBJ2-7 . TRBV28 TGTGCCAGCAGTTTAGTGCAGGGCCTTTCCTACGAGCAGTACTTC CASSLVQGLSYEQYF
. TRBJ2-7 . TRBV28 TGTGCCAGCAGTTTATGGTCAGAGACCTACGAGCAGTACTTC CASSLWSETYEQYF
TRBD1 TRBJ1-6 many TRBV7-2 TGTGCCAGCAGCTCACAGGGGCGGTTCTATAATTCACCCCTCCACTTT CASSSQGRFYNSPLHF
. TRBJ2-1 . TRBV5-1 TGCGCCAGCAGCTTGGATGTTCACGGGAGTGGTGAGCAGTTCTTC CASSLDVHGSGEQFF
. TRBJ2-7 . TRBV14 TGTGCCAGCAGCCTAGCAGGAGGGCTTTTCGAGCAGTACTTC CASSLAGGLFEQYF
TRBD1 TRBJ1-1 . TRBV20-1 TGCAGTGCTCTCCCGGGGCAGGGGGGGATGAACACTGAAGCTTTCTTT CSALPGQGGMNTEAFF
. TRBJ2-1 few TRBV5-6 TGTGCCAGCAGCTTGGCGTCGAACAATGAGCAGTTCTTC CASSLASNNEQFF
. TRBJ2-7 . TRBV5-4 TGTGCCAGCAGCTTGGAAAGGTCCCACGAGCAGTACTTC CASSLERSHEQYF
. TRBJ1-2 few TRBV20-1 TGCAGTGCTAGAGATCTCCAACAGACCTATGGCTACACCTTC CSARDLQQTYGYTF
. TRBJ1-2 . TRBV19 TGTGCCAGTAGTCCGGACCCGCTATATGGCTACACCTTC CASSPDPLYGYTF
. TRBJ2-1 few TRBV28 TGTGCCAGCAGTTTATCGCCCACGTATCAGTTCTTC CASSLSPTYQFF
. TRBJ2-3 . TRBV5-4 TGTGCCAGCAGCTTGCGACGGGACCGCACAGATACGCAGTATTTT CASSLRRDRTDTQYF
. TRBJ2-3 many TRBV7-2 TGTGCCAGCAGCTTAGGGCCGGCAGATACGCAGTATTTT CASSLGPADTQYF
TRBD1 TRBJ2-2 few TRBV12-3/TRBV12-4 TGTGCCAGCAGCCTGACAGGGTCGTACACCGGGGAGCTGTTTTTT CASSLTGSYTGELFF
. TRBJ1-2 many TRBV28 TGTGCCAGCAGTAATTCAGGGCAAGGCTACACCTTC CASSNSGQGYTF
. TRBJ2-7 . TRBV6-1 TGTGCCAGCAGTGTGTCTGGTGGCTACGAGCAGTACTTC CASSVSGGYEQYF
. TRBJ2-2 . TRBV2 TGTGCCAGCAGCCTACAGGGTCAGGGGAACACCGGGGAGCTGTTTTTT CASSLQGQGNTGELFF
. TRBJ2-5 many TRBV7-9 TGTGCCAGCAGCTTAGGAAGGACTAACCAAGAGACCCAGTACTTC CASSLGRTNQETQYF
. TRBJ1-2 . TRBV19 TGTGCCTGTAGTCCGGGACATCAGTCCGTTAACTATGGCTACACCTTC CACSPGHQSVNYGYTF
TRBD2 TRBJ2-7 many TRBV6-1 TGTGCCAGCATCTACGGAGCGGGGGTCTCCTACGAGCAGTACTTC CASIYGAGVSYEQYF
. TRBJ1-5 . TRBV6-4 TGTGCCAGCAGCTTGGGACCCAATCAGCCCCAGCGTTTT CASSLGPNQPQRF
. TRBJ2-4 few TRBV5-4 TGTGCCAGCAGCTTTCCGGGACCCACGGGGAAAGTCATTCAGTACTTC CASSFPGPTGKVIQYF
. TRBJ1-1 many TRBV28 TGTGCCAGCAGTCCCGACAGGAGCAACACTGAAGCTTTCTTT CASSPDRSNTEAFF
TRBD1 TRBJ1-6 . TRBV14 TGTGCCAGCAGCGGCCGGGACAGGGGTTCACCCCTCCACTTT CASSGRDRGSPLHF
TRBD2 TRBJ2-1 . TRBV11-2 TGTGCCAGCTGTCACCGGGAGGGCCACAATGAGCAGTTCTTC CASCHREGHNEQFF
TRBD2 TRBJ2-2 . TRBV7-6 TGTGCCAGCAGCTTAGAGGCCCCCGGGACTACTGGCACCGGGGAGCTGTTTTTT CASSLEAPGTTGTGELFF
. TRBJ1-1 few TRBV28 TGTGCCAGCAGTCTGATCAGTTCAAACACTGAAGCTTTCTTT CASSLISSNTEAFF
. TRBJ2-7 . TRBV29-1 TGCAGCGTTGAGAGGTCCTACGAGCAGTACTTC CSVERSYEQYF
. TRBJ1-2 . TRBV28 TGTGCCTCAAGCTCGGCAGATGGTGGCTACACCTTC CASSSADGGYTF
TRBD2 TRBJ2-1 many TRBV7-2 TGTGCCAGCTCGGCGGCGGGGGGGTCTCGCAATGAGCAGTTCTTC CASSAAGGSRNEQFF
. TRBJ2-7 . TRBV27 TGTGCCAGCAGGACCCAGCCCGCCGAGCAGTACTTC CASRTQPAEQYF